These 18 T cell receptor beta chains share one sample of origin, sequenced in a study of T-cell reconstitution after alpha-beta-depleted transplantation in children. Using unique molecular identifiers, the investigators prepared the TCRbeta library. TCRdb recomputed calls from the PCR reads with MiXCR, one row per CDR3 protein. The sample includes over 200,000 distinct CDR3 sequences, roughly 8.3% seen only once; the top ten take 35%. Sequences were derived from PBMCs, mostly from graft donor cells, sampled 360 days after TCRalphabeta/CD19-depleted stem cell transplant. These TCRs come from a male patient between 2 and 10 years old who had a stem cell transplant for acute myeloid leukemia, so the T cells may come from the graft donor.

CDR3: CASKSSYWGGYGYTF. In DNA, the CDR3 is TGTGCCAGCAAGTCGTCGTATTGGGGTGGCTATGGCTACACCTTC. The rearrangement uses TRBV6-1 and TRBJ1-2; D ambiguous. Trimming cost V 7 bases and J 4 bases, with 19 bases left between them. Germline CDR1 MNHNS, CDR2 SASEGT. The CDR3 loop spans 15 amino acids.

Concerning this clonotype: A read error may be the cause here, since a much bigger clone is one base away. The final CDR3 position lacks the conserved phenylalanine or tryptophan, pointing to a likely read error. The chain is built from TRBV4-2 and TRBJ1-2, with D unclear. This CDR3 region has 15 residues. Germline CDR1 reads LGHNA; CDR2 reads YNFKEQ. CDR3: CASSQESGGIYGYTY. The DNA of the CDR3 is TGTGCCAGCAGTCAAGAATCCGGTGGTATCTATGGCTACACCTAC.

CDR3 amino acids: CSARSLYSYEQYF. The CDR3 DNA sequence: TGCAGTGCTAGAAGCCTGTACTCCTACGAGCAGTACTTC. The chain uses TRBV20-1 and TRBJ2-7; D gene unclear. Trimming removed 2 bases at V and 0 bases at J, with 8 bases between. The CDR3 has 13 residues. In germline, CDR1 is DFQATT, CDR2 SNEGSKA (reference sequence).

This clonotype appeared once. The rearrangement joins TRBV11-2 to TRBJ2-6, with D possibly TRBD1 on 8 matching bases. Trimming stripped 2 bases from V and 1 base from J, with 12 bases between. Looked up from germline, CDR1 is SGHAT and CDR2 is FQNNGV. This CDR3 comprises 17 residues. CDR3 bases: TGTGCCAGCAGCTTATACAGGGGGGGGTCTGGGGCCAACGTCCTGACTTTC. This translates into CASSLYRGGSGANVLTF.

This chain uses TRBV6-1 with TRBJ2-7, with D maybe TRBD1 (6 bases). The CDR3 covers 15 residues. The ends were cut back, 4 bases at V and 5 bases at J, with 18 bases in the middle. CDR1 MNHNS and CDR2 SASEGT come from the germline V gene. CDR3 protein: CASSALRGYSHEQYV. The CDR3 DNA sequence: TGTGCCAGCAGTGCTTTAAGGGGGTACTCACACGAGCAGTACGTC.

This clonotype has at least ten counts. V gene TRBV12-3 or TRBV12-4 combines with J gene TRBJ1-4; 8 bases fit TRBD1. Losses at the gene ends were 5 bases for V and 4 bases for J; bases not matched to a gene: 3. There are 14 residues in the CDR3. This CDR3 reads CASSPTGDNEKLFF. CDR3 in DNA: TGTGCCAGCAGTCCGACAGGGGATAATGAAAAACTGTTTTTT.

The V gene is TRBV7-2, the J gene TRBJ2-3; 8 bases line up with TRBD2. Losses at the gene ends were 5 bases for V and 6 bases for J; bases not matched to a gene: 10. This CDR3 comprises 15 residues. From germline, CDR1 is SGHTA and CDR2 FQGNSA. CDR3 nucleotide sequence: TGTGCCAGCAGCGACGAAGGACTAGCTCGCGATACGCAGTATTTT. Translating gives CASSDEGLARDTQYF. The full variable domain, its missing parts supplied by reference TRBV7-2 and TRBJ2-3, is GAGVSQSPSNKVTEKGKDVELRCDPISGHTALYWYRQSLGQGLEFLIYFQGNSAPDKSGLPSDRFSAERTGGSVSTLTIQRTQQEDSAVYLCASSDEGLARDTQYFGPGTRLTVL.

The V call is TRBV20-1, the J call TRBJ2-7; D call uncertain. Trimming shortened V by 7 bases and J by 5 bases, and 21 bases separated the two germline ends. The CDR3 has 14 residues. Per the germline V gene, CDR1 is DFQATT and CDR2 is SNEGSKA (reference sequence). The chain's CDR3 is CSVSPPASVHEQYF. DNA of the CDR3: TGCAGTGTCTCTCCCCCAGCGAGCGTACACGAGCAGTACTTC.

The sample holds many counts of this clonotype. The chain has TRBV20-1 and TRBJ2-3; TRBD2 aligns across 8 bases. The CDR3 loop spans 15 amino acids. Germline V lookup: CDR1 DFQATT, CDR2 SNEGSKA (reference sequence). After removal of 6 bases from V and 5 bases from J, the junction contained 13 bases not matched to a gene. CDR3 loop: CSALLTSGTRDTQYF. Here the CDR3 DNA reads TGCAGTGCGCTATTAACTAGCGGAACGAGAGATACGCAGTATTTT.

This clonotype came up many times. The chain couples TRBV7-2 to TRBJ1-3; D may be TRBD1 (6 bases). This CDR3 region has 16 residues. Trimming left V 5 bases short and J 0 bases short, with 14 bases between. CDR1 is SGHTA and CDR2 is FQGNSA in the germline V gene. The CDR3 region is CASSPLGRGSGNTIYF. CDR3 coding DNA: TGTGCCAGCAGCCCCCTCGGCAGGGGCTCTGGAAACACCATATATTTT.

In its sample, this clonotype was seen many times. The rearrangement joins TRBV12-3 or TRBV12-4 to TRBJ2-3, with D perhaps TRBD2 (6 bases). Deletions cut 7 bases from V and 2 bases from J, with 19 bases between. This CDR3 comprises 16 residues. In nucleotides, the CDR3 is TGTGCCAGCAATCCCGAGGCGGGACTGACCACAGATACGCAGTATTTT. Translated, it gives CASNPEAGLTTDTQYF.

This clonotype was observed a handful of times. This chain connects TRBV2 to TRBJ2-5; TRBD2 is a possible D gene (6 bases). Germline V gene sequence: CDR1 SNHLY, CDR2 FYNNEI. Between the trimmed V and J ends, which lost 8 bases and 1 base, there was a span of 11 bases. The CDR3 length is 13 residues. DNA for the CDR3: TGTGCCAGCGTCCGGGACTCCCAAGAGACCCAGTACTTC. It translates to CASVRDSQETQYF.

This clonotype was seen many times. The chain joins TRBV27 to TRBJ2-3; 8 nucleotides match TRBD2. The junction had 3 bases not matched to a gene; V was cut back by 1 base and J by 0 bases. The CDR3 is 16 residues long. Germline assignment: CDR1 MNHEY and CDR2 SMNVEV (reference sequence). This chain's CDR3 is CASSLLLAESTDTQYF. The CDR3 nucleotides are TGTGCCAGCAGTTTATTACTAGCGGAGAGCACAGATACGCAGTATTTT.

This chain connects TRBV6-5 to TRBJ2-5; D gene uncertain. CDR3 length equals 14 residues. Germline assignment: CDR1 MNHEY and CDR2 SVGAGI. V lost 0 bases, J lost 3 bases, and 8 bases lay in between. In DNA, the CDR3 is TGTGCCAGCAGTTACTCGCCGTCTGAAGAGACCCAGTACTTC. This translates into CASSYSPSEETQYF.

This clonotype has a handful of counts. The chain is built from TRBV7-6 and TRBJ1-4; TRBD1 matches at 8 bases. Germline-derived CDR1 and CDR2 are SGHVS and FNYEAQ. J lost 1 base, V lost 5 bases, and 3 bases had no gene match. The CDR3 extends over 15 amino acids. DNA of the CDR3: TGTGCCAGCAGCCCCGGGACAGGAACTAATGAAAAACTGTTTTTT. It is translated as CASSPGTGTNEKLFF.

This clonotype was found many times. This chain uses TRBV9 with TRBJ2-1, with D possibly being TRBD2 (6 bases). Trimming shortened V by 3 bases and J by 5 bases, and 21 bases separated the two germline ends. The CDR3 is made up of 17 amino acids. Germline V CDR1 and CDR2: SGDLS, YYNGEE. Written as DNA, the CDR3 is TGTGCCAGCAGCGACTTCCCCGGGACTCCCGGACACAATGAGCAGTTCTTC. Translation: CASSDFPGTPGHNEQFF.

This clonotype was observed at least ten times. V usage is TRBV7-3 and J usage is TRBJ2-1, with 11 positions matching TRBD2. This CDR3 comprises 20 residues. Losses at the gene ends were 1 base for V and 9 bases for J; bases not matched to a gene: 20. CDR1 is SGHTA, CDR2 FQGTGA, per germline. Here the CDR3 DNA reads TGTGCCAGCAGCTTAAGGGTAGGGGATTATCCTAGCGGGAGGATGGCTGAGCAGTTCTTC. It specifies CASSLRVGDYPSGRMAEQFF. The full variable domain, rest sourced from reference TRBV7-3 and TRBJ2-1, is GAGVSQTPSNKVTEKGKYVELRCDPISGHTALYWYRQSLGQGPEFLIYFQGTGAADDSGLPNDRFFAVRPEGSVSTLKIQRTERGDSAVYLCASSLRVGDYPSGRMAEQFFGPGTRLTVL.

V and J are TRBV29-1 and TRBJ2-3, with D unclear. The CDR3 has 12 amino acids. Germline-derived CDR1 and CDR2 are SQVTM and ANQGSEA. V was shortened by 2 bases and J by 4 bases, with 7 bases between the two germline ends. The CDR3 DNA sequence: TGCAGCGTTGAATCTGGGGCAGATACGCAGTATTTT. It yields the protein CSVESGADTQYF.